The source of this T cell receptor beta chain is a study of shared clonotypes between healthy human individuals. Study-wide findings and caveats: The study found roughly 5% of naive CD4 clonotypes shared across four donors.

As concerns this clone: Its antigen is undetermined.

Unmatched junction bases numbered 9, after V lost 3 bases and J lost 6 bases. The germline V gene has CDR1 ENHRY and CDR2 SYGVKD. The CDR3 loop spans 16 amino acids. The assay was immunoSEQ multiplex PCR, and TCRdb's table has in-frame clones only and misses some. Of some 2.3 million clones listed, over 85% are singletons. The source is a man between 18 and 35 years old in good health. Some clones in this sample may be carry-over from other donors' samples. The sequencing input was naive CD4+ T cells from PBMCs. Sample subset: CD45RA+ positively selected. This chain connects TRBV10-3 to TRBJ1-5, with 9 bases fitting TRBD1. This chain's CDR3 is CAISDRGTGGGQPQHF. The CDR3 DNA sequence: TGTGCCATCAGTGATCGGGGAACAGGGGGCGGTCAGCCCCAGCATTTT.